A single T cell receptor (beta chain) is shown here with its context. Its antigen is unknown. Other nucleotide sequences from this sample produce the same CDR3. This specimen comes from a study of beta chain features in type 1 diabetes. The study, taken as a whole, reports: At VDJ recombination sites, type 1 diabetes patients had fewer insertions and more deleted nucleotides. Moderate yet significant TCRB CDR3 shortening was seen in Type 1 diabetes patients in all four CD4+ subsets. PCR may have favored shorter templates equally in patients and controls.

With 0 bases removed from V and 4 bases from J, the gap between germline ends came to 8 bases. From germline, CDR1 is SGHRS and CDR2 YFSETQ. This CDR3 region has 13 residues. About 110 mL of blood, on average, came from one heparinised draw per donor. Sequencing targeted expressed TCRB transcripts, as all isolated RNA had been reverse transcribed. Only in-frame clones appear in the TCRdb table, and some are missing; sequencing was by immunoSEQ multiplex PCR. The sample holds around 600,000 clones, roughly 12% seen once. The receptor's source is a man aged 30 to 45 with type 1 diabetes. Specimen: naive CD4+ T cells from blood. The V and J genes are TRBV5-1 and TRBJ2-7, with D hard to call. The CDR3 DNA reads TGCGCCAGCAGCTTGGTCCAAGGGTACGAGCAGTACTTC. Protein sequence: CASSLVQGYEQYF.